A selection of T cell receptor beta chains follows, all from one sample in a study of OX40 agonist ivuxolimab in advanced cancers. Sequencing used immunoSEQ multiplex PCR; TCRdb keeps in-frame clones, though not all of them. The sample includes over 70,000 clones, just over 85% of them seen just once. This material consisted of CD4+ or CD8+ T cells sorted from blood, taken in a trial of the OX40 agonist ivuxolimab. These receptors were collected from an adult with an advanced solid tumor such as melanoma, head and neck, liver or kidney cancer. Each CDR3 is given with its conserved first and last residue. The D gene is left open where the match is weak.

v_gene: TRBV7-3; d_gene: NA; j_gene: TRBJ2-5; len: 14; CDR3nt: TGTGCCAGCAGCTTATTCGGGGAACAAGAGACCCAGTACTTC; CDR3aa: CASSLFGEQETQYF
v_gene: TRBV5-1; d_gene: NA; j_gene: TRBJ2-1; len: 15; CDR3nt: TGCGCCAGCAGCCTAACCAACAATAGGGGTGGTGAGCAGTTCTTC; CDR3aa: CASSLTNNRGGEQFF
v_gene: TRBV6-1; d_gene: NA; j_gene: TRBJ1-1; len: 18; CDR3nt: TGTGCCAGCAGTGAGGGAAGGGGGGTTTATGTCGGGAACACTGAAGCTTTCTTT; CDR3aa: CASSEGRGVYVGNTEAFF
v_gene: TRBV7-2; d_gene: NA; j_gene: TRBJ1-5; len: 16; CDR3nt: TGTGCCAGCAGCAATAACAGGGTACAGGTGAATCAGCCCCAGCATTTT; CDR3aa: CASSNNRVQVNQPQHF
v_gene: TRBV10-2; d_gene: NA; j_gene: TRBJ2-7; len: 11; CDR3nt: TGCGCCAGCTCCGATCGTTACGAGCAGTACTTC; CDR3aa: CASSDRYEQYF
v_gene: TRBV21-1; d_gene: NA; j_gene: TRBJ1-5; len: 17; CDR3nt: TGTGCCAGCAGCAAGGGCCCGACGAGGGACAGCCATCAGCCCCAGCATTTT; CDR3aa: CASSKGPTRDSHQPQHF
v_gene: TRBV13; d_gene: NA; j_gene: TRBJ1-1; len: 16; CDR3nt: TGTGCCAGCAGCAATCAATTTGACTCCCGTGTAACTGAAGCTTTCTTT; CDR3aa: CASSNQFDSRVTEAFF
v_gene: TRBV19; d_gene: NA; j_gene: TRBJ1-2; len: 14; CDR3nt: TGTGCCAGTAGTATAGATGCAGCTAACTATGGCTACACCTTC; CDR3aa: CASSIDAANYGYTF
v_gene: TRBV28; d_gene: NA; j_gene: TRBJ2-7; len: 13; CDR3nt: TGTGCCAGCAGGCGGACTGGCTACTACGAGCAGTACTTC; CDR3aa: CASRRTGYYEQYF
v_gene: TRBV11-2; d_gene: NA; j_gene: TRBJ2-2; len: 19; CDR3nt: TGTGCCAGCAGCTTAGCCACAGGAGTCGGGGCTGGGAAAACCGGGGAGCTGTTTTTT; CDR3aa: CASSLATGVGAGKTGELFF
v_gene: TRBV28; d_gene: TRBD1; j_gene: TRBJ1-6; len: 16; CDR3nt: TGTGCCAGCAGCCTGACAGGGCTTGGATATAATTCACCCCTCCACTTT; CDR3aa: CASSLTGLGYNSPLHF
v_gene: TRBV21-1; d_gene: NA; j_gene: TRBJ1-5; len: 20; CDR3nt: TGTGCCAGCAGCAAAGGGAGTCAAACCGGGACACAGTATAGCAATCAGCCCCAGCATTTT; CDR3aa: CASSKGSQTGTQYSNQPQHF
v_gene: TRBV11-1; d_gene: TRBD1; j_gene: TRBJ2-7; len: 14; CDR3nt: TGTGCCAGCAGCGTGGACAGGGGGCGCTACGAGCAGTACTTC; CDR3aa: CASSVDRGRYEQYF
v_gene: TRBV28; d_gene: TRBD1; j_gene: TRBJ1-4; len: 14; CDR3nt: TGTGCCAGCAGTTTTGGCAGGGGGGACGAAAAACTGTTTTTT; CDR3aa: CASSFGRGDEKLFF
v_gene: TRBV19; d_gene: TRBD1; j_gene: TRBJ2-7; len: 13; CDR3nt: TGTGCCAGTAGACAGGGGATGCCCTACGAGCAGTACTTC; CDR3aa: CASRQGMPYEQYF
v_gene: TRBV7-2; d_gene: TRBD1; j_gene: TRBJ1-1; len: 13; CDR3nt: TGTGCCAGCCGGGGACAGGGATACACTGAAGCTTTCTTT; CDR3aa: CASRGQGYTEAFF
v_gene: TRBV28; d_gene: NA; j_gene: TRBJ2-5; len: 11; CDR3nt: TGTGCCAGCAACAGAGAAGAGACCCAGTACTTC; CDR3aa: CASNREETQYF
v_gene: TRBV28; d_gene: NA; j_gene: TRBJ1-4; len: 16; CDR3nt: TGTGCCAGCAGCCTAGGGGGGCGGTCAACTAATGAAAAACTGTTTTTT; CDR3aa: CASSLGGRSTNEKLFF